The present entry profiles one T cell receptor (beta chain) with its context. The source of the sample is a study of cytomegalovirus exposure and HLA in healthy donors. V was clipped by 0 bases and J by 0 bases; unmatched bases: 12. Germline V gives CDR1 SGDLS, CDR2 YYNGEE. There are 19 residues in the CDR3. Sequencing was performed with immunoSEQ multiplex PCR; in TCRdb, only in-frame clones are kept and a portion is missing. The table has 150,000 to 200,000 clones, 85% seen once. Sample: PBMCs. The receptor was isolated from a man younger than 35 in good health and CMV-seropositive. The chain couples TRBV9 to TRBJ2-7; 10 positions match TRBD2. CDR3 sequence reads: CASSVAPHPLAGDSYEQYF. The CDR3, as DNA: TGTGCCAGCAGCGTAGCTCCCCATCCTCTAGCGGGAGACTCCTACGAGCAGTACTTC.